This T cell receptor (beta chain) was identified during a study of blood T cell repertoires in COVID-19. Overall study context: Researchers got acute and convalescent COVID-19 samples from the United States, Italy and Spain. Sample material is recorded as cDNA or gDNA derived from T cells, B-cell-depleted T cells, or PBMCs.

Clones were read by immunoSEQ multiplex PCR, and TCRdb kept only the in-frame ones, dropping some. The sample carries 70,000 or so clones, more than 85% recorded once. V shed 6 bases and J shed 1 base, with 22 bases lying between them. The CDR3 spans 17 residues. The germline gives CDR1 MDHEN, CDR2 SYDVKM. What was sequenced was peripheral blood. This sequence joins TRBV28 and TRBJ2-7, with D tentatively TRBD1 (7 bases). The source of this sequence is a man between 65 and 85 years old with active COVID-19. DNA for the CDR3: TGTGCCAGCAGCCCCCCCGGCCAGGGGGGATGGTCCTACGAGCAGTACTTC. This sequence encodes CASSPPGQGGWSYEQYF.